This T cell receptor (beta chain) was identified in a study of regulatory T cells in long-lasting Graves disease. The authors built TCR beta libraries using iRepertoire HTBI primers and Arm-PCR of CDR3 regions. MiXCR, run by TCRdb on the multiplex PCR reads, gives a single entry per CDR3 protein. The table has some 460,000 distinct CDR3 sequences, roughly 17% seen once. V shed 6 bases, J shed 4 bases, and the junction held 6 bases outside the gene matches. Germline CDR1 is MDHEN and CDR2 is SYDVKM. The CDR3 loop spans 14 amino acids. Time point given: newly diagnosed GD, antithyroid drugs for less than 3 months. Scientists built the TCR library using RNA that was extracted from PBMCs. Diagnosing Graves' disease relied on the American Thyroid Association guidelines. This clonotype appeared a few times. The same sample was also used in a study of T cells in Graves' hyperthyroidism and ophthalmopathy. Per that paper: The TCR CDR3 first-round RT-PCR relied on the HTBI primer set.

The material sequenced was peripheral blood mononuclear cells (PBMCs), taken at new diagnosis, from a patient treated with antithyroid drugs. The gene calls are TRBV28 and TRBJ1-5; TRBD1 agrees at 7 bases. This clonotype was obtained from a man aged 35-49 years with Graves disease. This chain's CDR3 is CASRRDRHNQPQHF. The CDR3 coding sequence is TGTGCCAGCAGGCGGGACAGACATAATCAGCCCCAGCATTTT.